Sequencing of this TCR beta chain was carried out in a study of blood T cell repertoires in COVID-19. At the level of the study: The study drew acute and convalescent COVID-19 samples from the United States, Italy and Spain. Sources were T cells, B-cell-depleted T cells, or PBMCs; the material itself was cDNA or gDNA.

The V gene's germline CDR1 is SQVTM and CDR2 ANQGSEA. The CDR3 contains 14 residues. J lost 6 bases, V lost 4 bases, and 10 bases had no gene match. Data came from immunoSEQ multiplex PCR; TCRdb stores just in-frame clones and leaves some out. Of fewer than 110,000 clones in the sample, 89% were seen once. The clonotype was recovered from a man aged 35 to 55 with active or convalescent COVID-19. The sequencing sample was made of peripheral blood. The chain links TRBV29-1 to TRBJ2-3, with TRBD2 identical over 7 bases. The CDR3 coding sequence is TGCAGCGTTGCCTCGTCTAGCGGAAGGGATACGCAGTATTTT. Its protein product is CSVASSSGRDTQYF.